The 32 T cell receptor beta chains in this list originate from one sample, sequenced in a study of T cells after yellow fever vaccination. MiXCR, applied by TCRdb to the 5' RACE reads, yields one record per CDR3 protein. In the table there are 310,000 or so distinct CDR3 sequences, around 7.3% of which are singletons. The input for sequencing was PBMCs, taken about 49 days after the first yellow fever vaccination. These receptors were collected from a man between 18 and 35 years old who received the YFV17D yellow fever vaccine.

This sequence joins TRBV5-1 and TRBJ1-2, with D tentatively TRBD1 (5 bases). CDR1 SGHRS and CDR2 YFSETQ come from the germline V gene. This CDR3 comprises 15 residues. V lost 6 bases and J 7 bases, leaving 22 bases between the germline ends. Here the CDR3 DNA reads TGCGCCAGCAAACTAGGGGCGGTCGAAGTTGGTGGCTACACCTTC. Its protein is CASKLGAVEVGGYTF.

This clonotype was found a few times. V and J are TRBV6-5 and TRBJ1-6; D call uncertain. The CDR3 is made up of 12 amino acids. Germline V lookup: CDR1 MNHEY, CDR2 SVGAGI. The V and J ends lost 6 bases and 9 bases respectively, with 9 bases between them. Here the CDR3 DNA reads TGTGCCAGCAGCCAGGTCGGTTCACCCCTCCACTTT. This encodes CASSQVGSPLHF.

The table lists this clonotype with a few counts. The rearrangement joins TRBV5-1 to TRBJ2-3; 7 nucleotides align to TRBD2. The germline gives CDR1 SGHRS, CDR2 YFSETQ. The CDR3 covers 13 residues. Trimming took 9 bases from V and 2 from J; bases not matched to a gene: 6. This CDR3 is CATSSGYTDTQYF. CDR3 sequence (DNA): TGCGCCACCTCTAGCGGTTACACAGATACGCAGTATTTT.

This chain uses TRBV29-1 with TRBJ2-7; weak D call: TRBD1 (5 bases). CDR1 is SQVTM and CDR2 is ANQGSEA in the germline V gene. This CDR3 is 13 amino acids long. V was pared by 2 bases and J by 2 bases, with 10 bases between. CDR3 nucleotides: TGCAGCGTTGAATGGGGCAGAACCTACGAGCAGTACTTC. It is translated as CSVEWGRTYEQYF.

With regard to this clonotype: The junction does not match germline at one end; this may be a read error. The chain joins TRBV12-3 or TRBV12-4 to TRBJ2-2; D unresolved. The length of the CDR3 is 14 residues. The CDR3 DNA sequence: TGTGCCAGCAGTTTATTCGTAGGCACCGGGCAGCTGTTTTTT. It encodes CASSLFVGTGQLFF.

Only a few counts were recorded for this clonotype. J is TRBJ2-5 and V is TRBV7-6; maybe TRBD2 (5 bases). The CDR3 length is 11 residues. The V and J ends lost 4 bases and 9 bases respectively, with 9 bases between them. CDR1 and CDR2 from the germline V gene are SGHVS and FNYEAQ. CDR3 loop: CASSSGRPQYF. Written as DNA, the CDR3 is TGTGCCAGCAGCTCGGGGAGACCCCAGTACTTC.

This clonotype was seen only a few times. This chain joins TRBV6-5 and TRBJ1-6; weak D call: TRBD1 (5 bases). The germline V gene has CDR1 MNHEY and CDR2 SVGAGI. The V gene lost 2 bases and the J gene lost 4 bases, with 12 bases spanning the gap. CDR3 length: 16 residues. In DNA form, the CDR3 reads TGTGCCAGCAGTTACGGCGACAGAGCATATAATTCACCCCTCCACTTT. Its protein is CASSYGDRAYNSPLHF.

This clonotype was seen a few times. The chain couples TRBV7-3 to TRBJ2-3; 8 bases fit TRBD2. V was clipped by 0 bases and J by 2 bases; unmatched bases: 13. The CDR3 is 19 amino acids. Germline CDR1 is SGHTA and CDR2 is FQGTGA. The DNA of the CDR3 is TGTGCCAGCAGCTTAACCCCGTTTTCGATCGGGGGGGACACAGATACGCAGTATTTT. Amino acids: CASSLTPFSIGGDTDTQYF.

This chain uses TRBV7-2 with TRBJ2-1; TRBD2 matches at 12 bases. The CDR3 contains 15 residues. With V trimmed by 6 bases and J by 10 bases, 10 bases remained unmatched. Per germline, CDR1 SGHTA and CDR2 FQGNSA. The CDR3 is CASRRPSGGEREQFF. The CDR3 DNA is TGTGCCAGCAGACGTCCTAGCGGGGGGGAAAGGGAGCAGTTCTTC. Together with reference TRBV7-2 and TRBJ2-1, the CDR3 gives the full variable domain: GAGVSQSPSNKVTEKGKDVELRCDPISGHTALYWYRQSLGQGLEFLIYFQGNSAPDKSGLPSDRFSAERTGGSVSTLTIQRTQQEDSAVYLCASRRPSGGEREQFFGPGTRLTVL.

This clonotype was detected ten times or more. The V and J genes are TRBV19 and TRBJ2-1; D assignment may be TRBD1 or TRBD2 (5 bases each). V lost 11 bases to trimming and J lost 1 base, with 12 bases between them. Germline assignment: CDR1 LNHDA and CDR2 SQIVND (reference sequence). This CDR3 contains 13 residues. DNA for the CDR3: TGTGCCGTAAAGGGACGATCCTACAATGAGCAGTTCTTC. Protein product: CAVKGRSYNEQFF.

The rearrangement links TRBV6-5 to TRBJ2-3, with TRBD2 identical over 9 bases. V was pared by 0 bases and J by 4 bases, with 5 bases of the junction left unmatched. There are 16 residues in the CDR3. Looked up from germline, CDR1 is MNHEY and CDR2 is SVGAGI. The CDR3 nucleotides read TGTGCCAGCAGTTACTCGGCGCGGGGGGGCTCAGATACGCAGTATTTT. It yields the protein CASSYSARGGSDTQYF.

This rearrangement joins TRBV10-2 to TRBJ2-1; D may be TRBD1 (5 bases). Deletions cut 7 bases from V and 8 bases from J, with 12 bases between. The germline gives CDR1 WSHSY, CDR2 SAAADI. The CDR3 consists of 12 residues. CDR3 sequence: CASTLGDHEQFF. The CDR3 coding sequence is TGCGCCAGCACCCTAGGGGATCATGAGCAGTTCTTC.

Note on this clonotype: A clone one base away is much larger, so this may be a read error. The rearrangement links TRBV11-2 to TRBJ2-1; D not resolved. The CDR3 runs to 14 residues. V was pared by 10 bases and J by 7 bases, with 20 bases between. Germline CDR1 and CDR2: SGHAT and FQNNGV. The CDR3 loop reads CATSPEILWNEQFF. CDR3 in DNA: TGTGCCACCTCGCCCGAGATCTTATGGAATGAGCAGTTCTTC.

This clonotype occurred a few times. V is TRBV20-1 and J is TRBJ2-2, with D possibly TRBD2 on 6 matching bases. The length of the CDR3 is 15 residues. Germline V lookup: CDR1 DFQATT, CDR2 SNEGSKA (reference sequence). Trimming pared 4 bases from V and 0 bases from J, leaving 12 bases between. The CDR3, as DNA: TGCAGTGCTACGGAGGGACTCACGAACACCGGGGAGCTGTTTTTT. Its translation is CSATEGLTNTGELFF.

In this sample, this clonotype turned up a few times. Here the CDR3 reads CAISRQEDQPQHF. The CDR3 coding sequence is TGTGCCATCAGCCGACAGGAGGATCAGCCCCAGCATTTT. V and J are TRBV10-3 and TRBJ1-5, with D tentatively TRBD1 (6 bases). The CDR3 runs 13 residues. Germline CDR1 and CDR2: ENHRY and SYGVKD. V was pared by 6 bases and J by 5 bases, with 11 bases between.

This clonotype has a handful of counts. The chain recombines TRBV6-6 with TRBJ2-2; 11 bases agree with TRBD2. CDR3 length: 18 residues. CDR1 and CDR2 (germline): MNHNY, SVGAGI (reference sequence). J lost 9 bases, V lost 6 bases, and 18 bases had no gene match. CDR3 bases: TGTGCCAGCAGACCATTAGGACTAGCGGGCGCTACCGCTAGGGAGCTGTTTTTT. This encodes CASRPLGLAGATARELFF.

Ten or more counts support this clonotype. The chain recombines TRBV19 with TRBJ1-5; D gene ambiguous. Germline V gene data show CDR1 as LNHDA and CDR2 as SQIVND (reference sequence). Trimming stripped 2 bases from V and 0 bases from J, with 5 bases between. The CDR3 has 14 amino acids. The CDR3 loop is CASSIQISNQPQHF. The DNA for the CDR3 is TGTGCCAGTAGTATACAGATTAGCAATCAGCCCCAGCATTTT.

The gene calls are TRBV6-5 and TRBJ2-7; no definite D call. Per the germline V gene, CDR1 is MNHEY and CDR2 is SVGAGI. This CDR3 is built from 12 residues. Trimming left V 8 bases short and J 3 bases short, with 11 bases between. CDR3 amino acids: CASGVNFYEQYV. The CDR3 DNA reads as TGTGCCAGCGGTGTGAACTTCTACGAGCAGTACGTC.

The rearrangement uses TRBV9 and TRBJ2-2, with D perhaps TRBD2 (5 bases). The ends were cut back, 4 bases at V and 7 bases at J, with 14 bases in the middle. Germline V gene data show CDR1 as SGDLS and CDR2 as YYNGEE. The CDR3 spans 14 residues. The CDR3 nucleotides read TGTGCCAGCAGCTCGCGGGCGGGCTACGGGGAGCTGTTTTTT. The encoded protein is CASSSRAGYGELFF.

This clonotype was found many times. The V gene is TRBV7-9, the J gene TRBJ2-1; 9 bases map to TRBD1. CDR3 length: 15 residues. The junction had 5 bases not matched to a gene; V was cut back by 1 base and J by 7 bases. Germline CDR1 SEHNR, CDR2 FQNEAQ (reference sequence). This CDR3 reads CASSLGGTGQNEQFF. The CDR3 DNA reads TGTGCCAGCAGCTTAGGGGGGACAGGGCAGAATGAGCAGTTCTTC.

There are many counts of this clonotype. The chain combines TRBV7-9 with TRBJ2-1; no firm D call. Germline V gene lookup returns CDR1 SEHNR and CDR2 FQNEAQ (reference sequence). The V and J ends lost 1 base and 4 bases respectively, with 8 bases between them. This CDR3 has 14 residues. CDR3 sequence: CASSLEPSYNEQFF. The DNA for the CDR3 is TGTGCCAGCAGCTTAGAGCCCTCGTACAATGAGCAGTTCTTC. The variable domain in full, with the rest retrieved from reference TRBV7-9 and TRBJ2-1, is DTGVSQNPRHKITKRGQNVTFRCDPISEHNRLYWYRQTLGQGPEFLTYFQNEAQLEKSRLLSDRFSAERPKGSFSTLEIQRTEQGDSAMYLCASSLEPSYNEQFFGPGTRLTVL.

This rearrangement joins TRBV20-1 to TRBJ2-2; a weak D match, TRBD2 (7 bases). The germline V gene encodes CDR1 DFQATT and CDR2 SNEGSKA (reference sequence). The V end lost 5 bases, the J end lost 0 bases, and 13 bases lay between the germline ends. This CDR3 is 15 amino acids long. Written as DNA, the CDR3 is TGCAGTGCTTTGGCGGGGGCGCCGAACACCGGGGAGCTGTTTTTT. The encoded protein is CSALAGAPNTGELFF.

This sequence joins TRBV5-1 and TRBJ2-7; D remains unclear. Deletions cut 4 bases from V and 2 bases from J, with 13 bases between. The CDR3 totals 14 residues. Germline values: CDR1 SGHRS, CDR2 YFSETQ. The CDR3 sequence is CASSVAPGPYEQYV. The CDR3, as DNA: TGCGCCAGCAGCGTAGCCCCGGGCCCCTACGAGCAGTACGTC.

This clonotype was seen only a few times. The genes are TRBV18 and TRBJ2-3; 7 bases match TRBD1. The V and J ends lost 2 bases and 3 bases, in that order; junction bases with no gene match: 11. Germline V gene sequence: CDR1 KGHSH, CDR2 LQKENI. CDR3 length equals 17 residues. CDR3 in DNA: TGTGCCAGCTCACCATTCTCAGGACAGGCCAAAACAGATACGCAGTATTTT. Amino acids: CASSPFSGQAKTDTQYF.

This clonotype was counted between two and nine times. The V gene is TRBV7-7, the J gene TRBJ2-7; 8 bases map to TRBD1. Per the germline V gene, CDR1 is SSHAT and CDR2 is FNYEAQ (reference sequence). The CDR3 is made up of 15 amino acids. CDR3 bases: TGTGCTAGCAGAAATACAGGGGGTAGCTCCTACGAGCAGTACGTC. It is translated as CASRNTGGSSYEQYV.

This clonotype has just a few counts. The V call is TRBV11-2, the J call TRBJ2-3; 10 nucleotides line up with TRBD2. The V gene end was trimmed by 6 bases and the J gene end by 3 bases; junction bases not matched to a gene: 15. The germline V gene has CDR1 SGHAT and CDR2 FQNNGV. CDR3 length: 18 residues. The CDR3 DNA is TGTGCCAGCAGGGGAGCGGGGGGGCCGGTCCCCGATACAGATACGCAGTATTTT. Protein sequence: CASRGAGGPVPDTDTQYF.

The CDR3 loop reads CASSQASGGLLTNEQFF. For the CDR3, the DNA is TGCGCCAGCAGCCAAGCTAGCGGGGGGCTTTTAACTAATGAGCAGTTCTTC. This rearrangement joins TRBV4-3 to TRBJ2-1; 11 bases align to TRBD2. Trimming took 1 base from V and 7 from J; bases not matched to a gene: 9. Per germline, CDR1 LGHNA and CDR2 YSLEER. The CDR3 consists of 17 residues.

The chain has TRBV12-3 or TRBV12-4 and TRBJ2-5; possible D gene TRBD2, 6 bases. The CDR3 contains 11 residues. V was shortened by 7 bases and J by 4 bases, with 7 bases between the two germline ends. Written as DNA, the CDR3 is TGTGCCAGCAAGGAGGGAGAGACCCAGTACTTC. Protein sequence: CASKEGETQYF.

In its sample, this clonotype was seen a few times. The rearrangement joins TRBV6-2 or TRBV6-3 to TRBJ2-7; D possibly corresponds to TRBD2 (7 bases). The length of the CDR3 is 17 residues. Germline CDR1 MNHEY, CDR2 SVGEGT. The V gene lost 7 bases and the J gene lost 3 bases, with 25 bases spanning the gap. In nucleotides, the CDR3 is TGTGCCAGCACCCTTCGCTCCCCAGGGGAGGGGATCTACGAGCAGTACTTC. It specifies CASTLRSPGEGIYEQYF.

The gene calls are TRBV12-3 or TRBV12-4 and TRBJ1-2; 8 positions match TRBD1. V lost 7 bases to trimming and J lost 5 bases; unmatched junction nucleotides: 6. This CDR3 contains 13 residues. The CDR3 spells CASTLGQGYGYTF. CDR3 DNA sequence: TGTGCCAGCACCCTAGGACAGGGATATGGCTACACCTTC.

This chain connects TRBV7-2 to TRBJ2-7; D might be TRBD1 (6 bases). CDR1 is SGHTA, CDR2 FQGNSA, per germline. Trimming removed 3 bases at V and 1 base at J, with 10 bases between. The CDR3 is 14 amino acids. CDR3 nucleotide sequence: TGTGCCAGCAGCTTCGGACAGTTTTCCTACGAGCAGTACGTC. Protein sequence: CASSFGQFSYEQYV.

CDR3 sequence reads: CSGRADTQYF. For the CDR3, the DNA is TGCAGCGGAAGGGCGGATACGCAGTATTTT. The J gene is TRBJ2-3, the V gene TRBV29-1; D is uncertain. V was trimmed by 7 bases and J by 6 bases, leaving 8 bases between them. Germline CDR1 reads SQVTM; CDR2 reads ANQGSEA. This CDR3 has 10 residues.